One sample yielded the 24 T cell receptor beta chains listed below, sequenced in a study of cytomegalovirus exposure and HLA in healthy donors. Primers included in the PCR were 60 Vbeta and 13 Jbeta primers. Some clones are missing from TCRdb's copy, which holds only in-frame ones; the method was immunoSEQ multiplex PCR. The sample carries about 130,000 clones, around 8.5% recorded once. Input material: PBMCs. The origin of the receptors is a man aged 40-49 years in good health and CMV-seronegative.

This sequence joins TRBV5-1 and TRBJ2-7, with a tentative D call TRBD1 (6 bases). The CDR3 sequence is 16 residues long. Deletions cut 1 base from V and 0 bases from J, with 14 bases between. Per germline, CDR1 SGHRS and CDR2 YFSETQ. In DNA form, the CDR3 reads TGCGCCAGCAGCTTGACAGAAACAGGGCCCTCCTACGAGCAGTACTTC. It codes for CASSLTETGPSYEQYF.

The chain uses TRBV29-1 and TRBJ2-5; 10 bases are a match to TRBD1. The closer fit of TRBJ2-7 to the DNA end suggests the J call may be wrong. The CDR3 has 14 residues. Germline CDR1 SQVTM, CDR2 ANQGSEA. Here the CDR3 reads CSVGRDRGIYEQYF. In DNA form, the CDR3 reads TGCAGCGTTGGAAGGGACAGGGGTATCTACGAGCAGTACTTC.

This clone has just a few counts. The chain recombines TRBV4-2 with TRBJ2-3; 8 nucleotides line up with TRBD2. Germline assignment: CDR1 LGHNA and CDR2 YNFKEQ. Trimming removed 4 bases from V and 6 bases from J; junction bases left unmatched: 12. This CDR3 spans 16 amino acids. The CDR3 loop reads CASSRRGGTQSDTQYF. The CDR3, as DNA: TGTGCCAGCAGCCGACGGGGGGGGACTCAGAGCGATACGCAGTATTTT.

This clone was detected only a few times. The chain links TRBV7-9 to TRBJ2-3, with D maybe TRBD2 (6 bases). Trimming took off 5 bases at V and 2 bases at J, with 17 bases between the two ends. Germline V CDR1 and CDR2: SEHNR, FQNEAQ (reference sequence). The CDR3 has 16 residues. CDR3 coding DNA: TGTGCCAGCAGCACAAGGCGGGGCCCAGTCACAGATACGCAGTATTTT. Protein product: CASSTRRGPVTDTQYF.

The chain combines TRBV11-2 with TRBJ1-3; D gene uncertain. V was cut by 1 base and J by 2 bases, with 9 bases left in between. This CDR3 contains 15 residues. Germline CDR1 reads SGHAT; CDR2 reads FQNNGV. The CDR3 region has the DNA TGTGCCAGCAGCTTAGGGGGAGCCGCTGGAAACACCATATATTTT. Its protein product is CASSLGGAAGNTIYF.

The rearrangement links TRBV6-1 to TRBJ2-2; D gene ambiguous. The V end lost 5 bases, the J end lost 7 bases, and 5 bases lay between the germline ends. Germline assignment: CDR1 MNHNS and CDR2 SASEGT. This CDR3 region has 11 residues. CDR3 bases: TGTGCCAGCAGTTTTCTCGGGGAGCTGTTTTTT. This gives the protein CASSFLGELFF.

This chain links TRBV10-2 with TRBJ2-7; D remains ambiguous. Between the trimmed V and J ends, which lost 7 bases and 0 bases, there was a span of 13 bases. Germline lookup yields CDR1 WSHSY and CDR2 SAAADI. This CDR3 contains 14 residues. The CDR3 region has the DNA TGCGCCAGCAAACCATTTACAAACTCCTACGAGCAGTACTTC. It is translated as CASKPFTNSYEQYF.

The V call is TRBV7-2, the J call TRBJ1-6; no clear D gene. Trimming shortened V by 6 bases and J by 7 bases, and 19 bases separated the two germline ends. The CDR3 sequence is 16 residues long. Germline assignment: CDR1 SGHTA and CDR2 FQGNSA. The CDR3 loop is CASREQVGGSNSPLHF. CDR3 bases: TGTGCCAGCAGGGAGCAGGTAGGAGGCTCCAATTCACCCCTCCACTTT.

The CDR3 region has the DNA TGTGCCAGCAGTGAATGGGGGACAGGGGGCTCCTACGAGCAGTACTTC. Protein product: CASSEWGTGGSYEQYF. J is TRBJ2-7 and V is TRBV2, with TRBD1 matching over 11 bases. The CDR3 loop spans 16 amino acids. The J segment lost 0 bases and the V segment lost 2 bases, leaving 3 bases of the junction unmatched. Germline CDR1 is SNHLY and CDR2 is FYNNEI.

This chain uses TRBV13 with TRBJ1-4; 9 bases align to TRBD1. Germline V gene sequence: CDR1 PRHDT, CDR2 FYEKMQ (reference sequence). V dropped 5 bases and J dropped 3; count of bases not matched to a gene: 10. This CDR3 has 17 residues. For the CDR3, the DNA is TGTGCCAGCAGCAAGCAGACAGGGGGTTTAGCTAATGAAAAACTGTTTTTT. Encoded protein: CASSKQTGGLANEKLFF.

The sample holds a few counts of this clone. The chain joins TRBV7-8 to TRBJ1-5; D gene unclear. The CDR3 consists of 14 residues. Germline-derived CDR1 and CDR2 are SGHVS and FQNEAQ. With 1 base removed from V and 9 bases from J, the gap between germline ends came to 13 bases. CDR3 in amino acids: CASSLVEGPGPQHF. In nucleotides, the CDR3 is TGTGCCAGCAGCTTAGTAGAGGGCCCGGGGCCCCAGCATTTT.

This clone was found a few times. The gene calls are TRBV5-1 and TRBJ1-2, with D unclear. The ends were cut back, 0 bases at V and 2 bases at J, with 5 bases in the middle. The CDR3 contains 13 residues. Germline V gene lookup returns CDR1 SGHRS and CDR2 YFSETQ. In DNA, the CDR3 is TGCGCCAGCAGCTTGGACAGCAACTATGGCTACACCTTC. It yields the protein CASSLDSNYGYTF.

CDR3 nucleotides: TGTGCCAGCAGTTACGGAGGGCAAGAGACCCAGTACTTC. Its protein product is CASSYGGQETQYF. The chain is built from TRBV6-5 and TRBJ2-5; D may be TRBD2 (6 bases). The CDR3 loop spans 13 amino acids. V was cut by 2 bases and J by 2 bases, with 6 bases left in between. CDR1 is MNHEY and CDR2 is SVGAGI in the germline V gene.

The chain has TRBV2 and TRBJ2-7; possibly TRBD1 for D (6 bases). The CDR3 runs 14 residues. V shed 4 bases and J shed 2 bases, with 12 bases lying between them. Germline V lookup: CDR1 SNHLY, CDR2 FYNNEI. CDR3 nucleotide sequence: TGTGCCAGCAGTGGAACAGGGATCCCCTACGAGCAGTACTTC. The encoded protein is CASSGTGIPYEQYF.

The chain recombines TRBV7-9 with TRBJ2-1, with D maybe TRBD1 (5 bases). The length of the CDR3 is 13 residues. With 5 bases removed from V and 12 bases from J, the gap between germline ends came to 17 bases. Germline lookup yields CDR1 SEHNR and CDR2 FQNEAQ (reference sequence). The CDR3 DNA reads as TGTGCCAGCAGCGCCGGACAAGTCGCAGGGCAGTTCTTC. Translating gives CASSAGQVAGQFF.

The CDR3 DNA sequence: TGCAGCGTTGCAGCGGGGACAGATACGCAGTATTTT. Translating gives CSVAAGTDTQYF. V usage is TRBV29-1 and J usage is TRBJ2-3; 7 bases match TRBD2. There are 12 residues in the CDR3. Germline V CDR1 and CDR2: SQVTM, ANQGSEA. The junction had 1 base not matched to a gene; V was cut back by 4 bases and J by 3 bases.

In its sample, this clone was seen a few times. The genes are TRBV2 and TRBJ2-3; weak D call: TRBD2 (5 bases). The CDR3 spans 13 residues. In germline, CDR1 is SNHLY, CDR2 FYNNEI. Deletions cut 4 bases from V and 6 bases from J, with 11 bases between. The CDR3 reads CASSGTPGDTQYF. CDR3 nucleotide sequence: TGTGCCAGCAGTGGCACGCCGGGGGATACGCAGTATTTT.

This clone has only a few counts. A junction boundary mismatches the germline segment, possibly from a read error. J is TRBJ2-3 and V is TRBV28; perhaps TRBD1 as D (5 bases). CDR3 length: 15 residues. Germline assignment: CDR1 MDHEN and CDR2 SYDVKM. The CDR3 protein is CASSLIASTADKQYF. CDR3 DNA sequence: TGTGCCAGCAGTTTAATCGCCTCGACAGCAGATAAGCAGTATTTT.

The chain uses TRBV9 and TRBJ2-7, with D perhaps TRBD1 (5 bases). Looked up from germline, CDR1 is SGDLS and CDR2 is YYNGEE. V lost 0 bases and J lost 2, with 9 bases in between. The CDR3 runs to 14 residues. CDR3 in amino acids: CASSVEAGTYEQYF. CDR3 bases: TGTGCCAGCAGCGTAGAAGCAGGGACCTACGAGCAGTACTTC.

The rearrangement links TRBV6-1 to TRBJ1-2, with TRBD1 identical over 8 bases. V gave up 6 bases and J gave up 3 bases; unmatched junction bases: 6. Germline values: CDR1 MNHNS, CDR2 SASEGT. The CDR3 spans 14 residues. The DNA of the CDR3 is TGTGCCAGCAGCTCCGGGACAGGCGACTATGGCTACACCTTC. It yields the protein CASSSGTGDYGYTF.

This chain's CDR3 is CASSPPSGANVLTF. The CDR3 DNA reads TGTGCCAGCAGTCCCCCATCTGGGGCCAACGTCCTGACTTTC. V and J are TRBV28 and TRBJ2-6; no reliable D call. Trimming stripped 5 bases from V and 1 base from J, with 6 bases between. The CDR3 sequence is 14 residues long. Per the germline V gene, CDR1 is MDHEN and CDR2 is SYDVKM.

This clone has just a few counts. V is TRBV30 and J is TRBJ2-2, with a tentative D call TRBD1 (6 bases). This CDR3 is 13 amino acids long. Trimming pared 3 bases from V and 5 bases from J, leaving 10 bases between. Germline assignment: CDR1 GTSNPN and CDR2 SVGIG (reference sequence). The CDR3: CAWRITGTGELFF. CDR3 in DNA: TGTGCCTGGAGAATAACAGGGACCGGGGAGCTGTTTTTT.

The chain recombines TRBV7-2 with TRBJ2-5; 7 bases line up with TRBD2. Germline values: CDR1 SGHTA, CDR2 FQGNSA. V trimming: 5 bases; J trimming: 7 bases; junction bases outside the gene matches: 10. The CDR3 length is 14 residues. The CDR3 coding sequence is TGTGCCAGCAGCGCCAGCGGGGCTTTAGGGACCCAGTACTTC. Protein sequence: CASSASGALGTQYF. The full variable domain, completed using reference TRBV7-2 and TRBJ2-5, is GAGVSQSPSNKVTEKGKDVELRCDPISGHTALYWYRQSLGQGLEFLIYFQGNSAPDKSGLPSDRFSAERTGGSVSTLTIQRTQQEDSAVYLCASSASGALGTQYFGPGTRLLVL.

This sequence joins TRBV7-8 and TRBJ2-1; D is unclear. Trimming pared 5 bases from V and 8 bases from J, leaving 10 bases between. Looked up from germline, CDR1 is SGHVS and CDR2 is FQNEAQ. The CDR3 consists of 12 residues. CDR3 sequence: CASSNLVHEQFF. The DNA of the CDR3 is TGTGCCAGCAGCAACCTAGTCCATGAGCAGTTCTTC.